The 18 T cell receptor beta chains reported below all come from one sample, sequenced in a study of T cell responses to AZD1222 COVID-19 vaccine. Sequenced by immunoSEQ multiplex PCR; TCRdb stores in-frame clones only, minus some. The sample has 110,000 to 150,000 clones; roughly 93% are singletons. This material consisted of peripheral blood, taken on day 0 of AZD1222 vaccination. The receptor set was obtained from an adult in good health.

The chain links TRBV7-2 to TRBJ2-1; TRBD2 agrees at 12 bases. Germline loops: CDR1 SGHTA, CDR2 FQGNSA. The CDR3 is made up of 15 amino acids. With 1 base clipped from V and 5 bases from J, the junction kept 0 bases outside the gene matches. The CDR3 DNA reads TGTGCCAGCAGCTTAGGACTAGCGGGAGACAATGAGCAGTTCTTC. This gives the protein CASSLGLAGDNEQFF.

The rearrangement uses TRBV7-9 and TRBJ2-1; no clear D gene. V was pared by 3 bases and J by 5 bases, with 11 bases between. CDR1 and CDR2 from the germline V gene are SEHNR and FQNEAQ (reference sequence). This CDR3 region has 14 residues. The CDR3 region has the DNA TGTGCCAGCAGCTTCTCCGCGACCAACAATGAGCAGTTCTTC. It specifies CASSFSATNNEQFF.

The genes are TRBV5-1 and TRBJ2-7; the match to TRBD1 covers 10 bases. V shed 0 bases and J 0 bases; nucleotides not matched to a gene: 0. The CDR3 has 15 residues. Germline V lookup: CDR1 SGHRS, CDR2 YFSETQ. This CDR3 reads CASSLGTGGSYEQYF. In DNA, the CDR3 is TGCGCCAGCAGCTTGGGGACAGGGGGCTCCTACGAGCAGTACTTC.

V usage is TRBV4-2 and J usage is TRBJ1-1, with D uncertain. Trimming took 0 bases from V and 7 from J, leaving 9 bases between them. The length of the CDR3 is 13 residues. Germline-derived CDR1 and CDR2 are LGHNA and YNFKEQ. CDR3 bases: TGTGCCAGCAGCCAAGAACTAACGGGTGAAGCTTTCTTT. Translation: CASSQELTGEAFF.

The V gene is TRBV15, the J gene TRBJ1-6, with D possibly TRBD1 on 6 matching bases. Trimming removed 5 bases from V and 8 bases from J, with 13 bases in between. The germline V gene encodes CDR1 LNHNV and CDR2 YYDKDF (reference sequence). CDR3 size: 14 residues. CDR3 in DNA: TGTGCCACCAGCTCCTCGGGGGCGGATTCACCCCTCCACTTT. This codes for CATSSSGADSPLHF.

The chain employs TRBV15 and TRBJ2-7, with D perhaps being TRBD1 or TRBD2 (5 bases each). Germline CDR1 LNHNV, CDR2 YYDKDF (reference sequence). CDR3 size: 15 residues. The V and J ends lost 0 bases and 0 bases respectively, with 9 bases between them. The CDR3 DNA reads TGTGCCACCAGCAGAGATTTTGGGGGCTCCTACGAGCAGTACTTC. Amino acid sequence: CATSRDFGGSYEQYF.

The chain carries TRBV28 and TRBJ2-1, with 11 nucleotides matching TRBD2. In germline, CDR1 is MDHEN, CDR2 SYDVKM. The J segment lost 6 bases and the V segment lost 2 bases, leaving 3 bases of the junction unmatched. This CDR3 comprises 15 residues. The CDR3 sequence is CASSLGLAGLNEQFF. In DNA form, the CDR3 reads TGTGCCAGCAGTTTAGGACTAGCGGGCCTCAATGAGCAGTTCTTC.

The V and J genes are TRBV11-3 and TRBJ2-1, with 12 bases aligning to TRBD2. Trimming took 4 bases from V and 5 from J; bases not matched to a gene: 6. The CDR3 spans 16 residues. Per germline, CDR1 SGHNT and CDR2 YENEEA. The CDR3 loop reads CASSSPTSGSDNEQFF. CDR3 nucleotide sequence: TGTGCCAGCAGCTCACCGACTAGCGGGAGTGACAATGAGCAGTTCTTC.

The chain carries TRBV27 and TRBJ2-3; D is undetermined. V gave up 8 bases and J gave up 4 bases, with 19 bases separating them. The CDR3 runs 15 residues. Germline V lookup: CDR1 MNHEY, CDR2 SMNVEV (reference sequence). CDR3 sequence: CASRHGFHGSDTQYF. The CDR3 DNA is TGTGCCAGCCGCCACGGATTCCATGGGTCAGATACGCAGTATTTT.

The chain links TRBV28 to TRBJ2-3; D gene unclear. Trimming cost V 5 bases and J 2 bases, with 14 bases left between them. The CDR3 runs to 15 residues. Germline-derived CDR1 and CDR2 are MDHEN and SYDVKM. The CDR3: CASSNAGVSTDTQYF. For the CDR3, the DNA is TGTGCCAGCAGTAACGCTGGGGTCTCCACAGATACGCAGTATTTT.

The chain uses TRBV9 and TRBJ1-1; D is unresolved. This CDR3 is 15 amino acids long. Germline-derived CDR1 and CDR2 are SGDLS and YYNGEE. Deletions cut 0 bases from V and 4 bases from J, with 13 bases between. CDR3 sequence reads: CASSVAERASTEAFF. CDR3 nucleotides: TGTGCCAGCAGCGTAGCTGAGAGGGCCTCCACTGAAGCTTTCTTT.

The rearrangement links TRBV5-4 to TRBJ2-1; D ambiguous. This CDR3 region has 12 residues. Looked up from germline, CDR1 is SGHNT and CDR2 is YYREEE (reference sequence). Trimming shortened V by 0 bases and J by 7 bases, and 5 bases separated the two germline ends. The CDR3 DNA follows: TGTGCCAGCAGCTTGGATCAGAATGAGCAGTTCTTC. It specifies CASSLDQNEQFF.

CDR3 amino acids: CATSDRLYGYTF. CDR3 DNA: TGTGCCACCTCCGACAGGTTATATGGCTACACCTTC. The rearrangement uses TRBV24-1 and TRBJ1-2, with D perhaps matching TRBD1 (6 bases). V dropped 9 bases and J dropped 5 bases, with 12 bases sitting between them. The length of the CDR3 is 12 residues. The germline CDR1 and CDR2 sequences are KGHDR and SFDVKD.

The CDR3 protein is CAWSAGTGSYGYTF. The CDR3 coding sequence is TGTGCCTGGAGTGCCGGGACAGGGAGCTATGGCTACACCTTC. The rearrangement joins TRBV30 to TRBJ1-2; 9 bases fit TRBD1. Germline V lookup: CDR1 GTSNPN, CDR2 SVGIG (reference sequence). There are 14 residues in the CDR3. The V segment lost 1 base and the J segment 4 bases; nucleotides outside the gene matches: 4.

The chain uses TRBV28 and TRBJ2-3; 10 bases line up with TRBD1. V gave up 8 bases and J gave up 1 base; unmatched junction bases: 15. The CDR3 runs to 18 residues. Per germline, CDR1 MDHEN and CDR2 SYDVKM. The DNA of the CDR3 is TGTGCCAGCTTACCGGGACAGGGGACAAGAGGACGCACAGATACGCAGTATTTT. It specifies CASLPGQGTRGRTDTQYF.

The V gene is TRBV30, the J gene TRBJ1-1; 8 bases align to TRBD1. Germline loops: CDR1 GTSNPN, CDR2 SVGIG (reference sequence). V lost 4 bases, J lost 5 bases, and 9 bases stayed unmatched. This CDR3 has 14 amino acids. The CDR3 nucleotides read TGTGCCTGGAAGGTGCAGGGGGCCAGTACTGAAGCTTTCTTT. Amino acid sequence: CAWKVQGASTEAFF.

This clone was seen just once. This chain links TRBV9 with TRBJ2-7; D possibly corresponds to TRBD2 (6 bases). Looked up from germline, CDR1 is SGDLS and CDR2 is YYNGEE. V was trimmed by 0 bases and J by 6 bases, leaving 13 bases between them. The CDR3 length is 14 residues. CDR3 amino acids: CASSVDGSSTEQYF. The CDR3 DNA sequence: TGTGCCAGCAGCGTAGACGGGAGTAGCACCGAGCAGTACTTC.

This clone was detected only a few times. J is TRBJ2-7 and V is TRBV10-1, with 7 bases fitting TRBD2. The CDR3 length is 14 residues. The germline gives CDR1 WNHNN, CDR2 SYGVQD (reference sequence). Trimming took 5 bases from V and 2 from J; bases not matched to a gene: 6. The CDR3 is CASSSGTKPYEQYF. The CDR3 bases are TGCGCCAGCAGTTCCGGGACTAAGCCCTACGAGCAGTACTTC.